The 10 T cell receptor beta chains below all came from one sample that was sequenced in a study of cytomegalovirus exposure and HLA in healthy donors. The PCR contained 60 Vbeta and 13 Jbeta primers. Profiling relied on immunoSEQ multiplex PCR, and the TCRdb table lists in-frame clones only, not all of them. This table holds 63,000 or so clones. The specimen sequenced was PBMCs. Every receptor here comes from a boy younger than 18 in good health and CMV-seronegative.

The J gene is TRBJ2-3, the V gene TRBV18; 9 bases agree with TRBD2. CDR1 and CDR2 (germline): KGHSH, LQKENI. J gave up 0 bases and V 1 base, and 11 bases lay outside the gene matches. The CDR3 contains 19 residues. CDR3 loop: CASSPLAGASETSTDTQYF. In DNA, the CDR3 is TGTGCCAGCTCACCACTAGCGGGGGCGAGCGAAACTAGCACAGATACGCAGTATTTT.

This rearrangement joins TRBV9 to TRBJ2-7, with 7 nucleotides matching TRBD2. CDR3 length: 15 amino acids. J gave up 4 bases and V 4 bases, and 11 bases lay outside the gene matches. Germline loops: CDR1 SGDLS, CDR2 YYNGEE. This CDR3 is CASSLGNGRSYEQYF. The DNA of the CDR3 is TGTGCCAGCAGCCTGGGGAACGGGAGGTCGTACGAGCAGTACTTC.

This chain uses TRBV15 with TRBJ2-1; the match to TRBD2 covers 10 bases. The germline gives CDR1 LNHNV, CDR2 YYDKDF (reference sequence). V shed 1 base and J 5 bases; nucleotides not matched to a gene: 8. This CDR3 spans 17 amino acids. This chain's CDR3 is CATSRGPSGSANNEQFF. The CDR3 nucleotides read TGTGCCACCAGCAGAGGACCTAGCGGGAGCGCTAACAATGAGCAGTTCTTC.

The chain employs TRBV6-5 and TRBJ1-5; 8 nucleotides line up with TRBD1. V shed 2 bases and J 4 bases; nucleotides not matched to a gene: 4. The CDR3 length is 15 residues. Germline V gene sequence: CDR1 MNHEY, CDR2 SVGAGI. The CDR3 loop is CASSYGTGGNQPQHF. The CDR3 bases are TGTGCCAGCAGTTACGGGACAGGAGGGAATCAGCCCCAGCATTTT.

This chain uses TRBV7-6 with TRBJ1-4, with 7 bases lining up with TRBD1. V shed 6 bases, J shed 9 bases, and the junction held 4 bases outside the gene matches. Germline CDR1 is SGHVS and CDR2 is FNYEAQ. This CDR3 is 12 amino acids long. CDR3 protein: CASSDRDQKLFF. CDR3 bases: TGTGCCAGCAGTGACAGGGACCAAAAACTGTTTTTT.

The chain combines TRBV2 with TRBJ1-1; no clear D gene. The germline CDR1 and CDR2 sequences are SNHLY and FYNNEI. Trimming pared 3 bases from V and 2 bases from J, leaving 10 bases between. The CDR3 is made up of 14 amino acids. The CDR3 DNA sequence: TGTGCCAGCAGTGATGCGCGACACAACACTGAAGCTTTCTTT. Amino acids: CASSDARHNTEAFF.

The chain employs TRBV6-1 and TRBJ2-1; 8 bases line up with TRBD1. Looked up from germline, CDR1 is MNHNS and CDR2 is SASEGT. Trimming at V came to 4 bases and at J to 7 bases, leaving 9 bases not matched to a gene. The CDR3 length is 15 residues. The CDR3 sequence: CASSASGGAPNEQFF. The CDR3 coding sequence is TGTGCCAGCAGTGCCTCAGGGGGCGCCCCGAATGAGCAGTTCTTC.

This chain uses TRBV10-2 with TRBJ1-1; 7 bases are shared with TRBD1. This CDR3 comprises 13 residues. Germline V gene lookup returns CDR1 WSHSY and CDR2 SAAADI. V trimming: 7 bases; J trimming: 3 bases; junction bases outside the gene matches: 5. This chain's CDR3 is CASTFDRDTEAFF. The CDR3 DNA is TGCGCCAGCACCTTCGACAGGGACACTGAAGCTTTCTTT.

The V call is TRBV27, the J call TRBJ1-2, with TRBD1 matching 8 bases. Trimming removed 0 bases from V and 10 bases from J; junction bases left unmatched: 7. The CDR3 length is 14 residues. Germline assignment: CDR1 MNHEY and CDR2 SMNVEV (reference sequence). CDR3 residues: CASSLSDRARIYTF. The CDR3 DNA follows: TGTGCCAGCAGTTTATCGGACAGGGCCCGGATCTACACCTTC.

The chain couples TRBV9 to TRBJ2-3; 9 bases match TRBD1. This CDR3 has 16 residues. CDR1 is SGDLS, CDR2 YYNGEE, per germline. Trimming cost V 3 bases and J 2 bases; bases outside gene matches: 7. Here the CDR3 reads CASSEGGTGYTDTQYF. CDR3 nucleotides: TGTGCCAGCAGCGAGGGGGGGACAGGGTACACAGATACGCAGTATTTT.